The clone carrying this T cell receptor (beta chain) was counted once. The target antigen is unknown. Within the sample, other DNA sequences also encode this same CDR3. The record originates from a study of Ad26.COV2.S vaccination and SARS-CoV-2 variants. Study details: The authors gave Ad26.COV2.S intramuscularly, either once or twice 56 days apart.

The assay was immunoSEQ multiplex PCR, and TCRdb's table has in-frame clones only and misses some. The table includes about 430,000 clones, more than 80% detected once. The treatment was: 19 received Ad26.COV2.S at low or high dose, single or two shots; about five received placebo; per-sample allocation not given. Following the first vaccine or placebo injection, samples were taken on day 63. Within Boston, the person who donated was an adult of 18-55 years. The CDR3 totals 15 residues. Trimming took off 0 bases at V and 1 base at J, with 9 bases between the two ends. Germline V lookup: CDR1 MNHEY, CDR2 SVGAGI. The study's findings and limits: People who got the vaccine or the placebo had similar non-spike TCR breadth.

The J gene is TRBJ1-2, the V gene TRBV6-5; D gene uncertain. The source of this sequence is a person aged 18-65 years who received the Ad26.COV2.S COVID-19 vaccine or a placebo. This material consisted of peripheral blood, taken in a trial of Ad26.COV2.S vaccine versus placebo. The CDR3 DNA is TGTGCCAGCAGTTACTCTTCCGGTCTTAACTATGGCTACACCTTC. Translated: CASSYSSGLNYGYTF.